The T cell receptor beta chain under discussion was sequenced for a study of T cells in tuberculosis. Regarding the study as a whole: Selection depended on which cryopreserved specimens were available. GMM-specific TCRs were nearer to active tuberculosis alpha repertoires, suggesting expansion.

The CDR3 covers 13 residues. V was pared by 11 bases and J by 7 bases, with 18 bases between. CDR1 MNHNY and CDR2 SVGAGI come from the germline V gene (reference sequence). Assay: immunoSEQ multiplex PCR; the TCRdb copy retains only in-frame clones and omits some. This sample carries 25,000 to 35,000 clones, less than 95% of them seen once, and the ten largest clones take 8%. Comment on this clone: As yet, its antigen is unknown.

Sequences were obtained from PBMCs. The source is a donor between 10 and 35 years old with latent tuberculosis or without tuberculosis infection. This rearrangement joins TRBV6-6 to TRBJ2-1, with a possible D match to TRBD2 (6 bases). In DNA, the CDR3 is TGTGCCTCGACTCGGACCCGGGGGAATGAGCAGTTCTTC. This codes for CASTRTRGNEQFF.